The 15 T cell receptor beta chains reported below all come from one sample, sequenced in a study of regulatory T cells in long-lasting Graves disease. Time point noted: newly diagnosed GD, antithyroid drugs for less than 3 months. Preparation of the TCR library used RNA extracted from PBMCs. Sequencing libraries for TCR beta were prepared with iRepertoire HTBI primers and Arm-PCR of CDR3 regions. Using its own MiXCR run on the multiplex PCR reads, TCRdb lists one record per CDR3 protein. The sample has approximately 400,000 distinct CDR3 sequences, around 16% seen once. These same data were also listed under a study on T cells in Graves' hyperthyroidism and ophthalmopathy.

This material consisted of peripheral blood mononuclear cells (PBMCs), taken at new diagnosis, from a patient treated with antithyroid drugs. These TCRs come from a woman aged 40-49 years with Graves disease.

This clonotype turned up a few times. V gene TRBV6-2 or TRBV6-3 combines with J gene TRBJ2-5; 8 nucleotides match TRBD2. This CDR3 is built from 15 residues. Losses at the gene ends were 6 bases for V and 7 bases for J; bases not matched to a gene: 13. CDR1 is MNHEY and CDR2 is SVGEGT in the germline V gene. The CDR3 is CASRTSDTLPGTQYF. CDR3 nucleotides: TGTGCCAGCAGGACTAGCGACACACTCCCCGGGACCCAGTACTTC.

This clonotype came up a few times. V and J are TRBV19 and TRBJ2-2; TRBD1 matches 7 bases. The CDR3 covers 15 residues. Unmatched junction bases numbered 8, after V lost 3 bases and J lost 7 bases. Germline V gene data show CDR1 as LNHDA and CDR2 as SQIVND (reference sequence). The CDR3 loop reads CASSMQGGMIGELFF. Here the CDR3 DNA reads TGTGCCAGTAGTATGCAAGGGGGCATGATCGGGGAGCTGTTTTTT.

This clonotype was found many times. The CDR3 coding sequence is TGCAGCGTTGCGGACGCAAGCTCCTACGAGCAGTACTTC. Its protein product is CSVADASSYEQYF. This rearrangement joins TRBV29-1 to TRBJ2-7, with D uncertain. This CDR3 contains 13 residues. The germline CDR1 and CDR2 sequences are SQVTM and ANQGSEA. V lost 4 bases and J lost 0, with 10 bases in between.

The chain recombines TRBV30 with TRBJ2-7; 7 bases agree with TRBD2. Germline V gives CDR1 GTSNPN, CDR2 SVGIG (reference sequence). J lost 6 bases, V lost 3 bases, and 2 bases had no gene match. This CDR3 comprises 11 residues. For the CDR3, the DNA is TGTGCCTGGAGCACTAGCGCCGAGCAGTACTTC. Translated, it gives CAWSTSAEQYF.

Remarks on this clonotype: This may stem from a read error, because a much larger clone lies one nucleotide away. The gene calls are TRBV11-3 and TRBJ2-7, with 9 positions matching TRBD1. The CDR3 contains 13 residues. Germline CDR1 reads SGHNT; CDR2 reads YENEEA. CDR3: CAGSPGTGHEQYF. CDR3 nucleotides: TGTGCCGGCAGCCCCGGGACAGGGCACGAGCAGTACTTC.

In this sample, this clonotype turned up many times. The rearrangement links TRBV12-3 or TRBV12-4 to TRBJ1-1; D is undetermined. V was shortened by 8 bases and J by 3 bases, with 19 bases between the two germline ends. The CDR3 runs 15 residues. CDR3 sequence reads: CASLPGGRRDTEAFF. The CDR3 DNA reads TGTGCCAGCCTCCCGGGCGGACGGAGGGACACTGAAGCTTTCTTT.

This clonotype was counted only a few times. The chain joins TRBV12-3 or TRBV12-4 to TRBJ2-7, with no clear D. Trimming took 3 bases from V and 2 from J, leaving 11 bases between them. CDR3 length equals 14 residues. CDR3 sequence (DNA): TGTGCCAGCAGTTTTTCGGACCTAACCTACGAGCAGTACTTC. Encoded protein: CASSFSDLTYEQYF.

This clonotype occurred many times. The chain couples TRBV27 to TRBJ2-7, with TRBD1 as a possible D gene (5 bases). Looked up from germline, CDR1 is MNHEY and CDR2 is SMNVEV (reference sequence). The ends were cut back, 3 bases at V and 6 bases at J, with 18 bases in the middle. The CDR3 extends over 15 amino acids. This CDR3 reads CASSFWAGKNTEQYF. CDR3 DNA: TGTGCCAGCAGTTTTTGGGCAGGGAAAAACACCGAGCAGTACTTC.

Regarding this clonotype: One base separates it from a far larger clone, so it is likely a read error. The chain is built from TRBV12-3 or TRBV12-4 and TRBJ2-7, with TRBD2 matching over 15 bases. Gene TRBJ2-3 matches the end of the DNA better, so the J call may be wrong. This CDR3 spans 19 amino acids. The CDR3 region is CASSLGAGLAGGIADTQYF. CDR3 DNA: TGTGCCAGCAGTTTAGGGGCCGGACTAGCGGGAGGGATCGCAGATACGCAGTATTTT.

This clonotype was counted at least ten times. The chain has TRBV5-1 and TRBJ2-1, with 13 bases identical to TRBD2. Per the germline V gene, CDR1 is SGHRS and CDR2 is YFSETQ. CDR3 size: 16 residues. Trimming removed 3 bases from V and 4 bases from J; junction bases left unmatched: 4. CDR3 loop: CASSWTSGSFYNEQFF. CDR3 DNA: TGCGCCAGCAGCTGGACTAGCGGGAGTTTTTACAATGAGCAGTTCTTC.

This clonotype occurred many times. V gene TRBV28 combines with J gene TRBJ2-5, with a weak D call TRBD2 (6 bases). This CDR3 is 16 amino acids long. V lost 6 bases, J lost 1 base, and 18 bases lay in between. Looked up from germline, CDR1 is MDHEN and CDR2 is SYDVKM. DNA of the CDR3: TGTGCCAGCAGACAGACACTCGGGACTTTCCAAGAGACCCAGTACTTC. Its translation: CASRQTLGTFQETQYF.

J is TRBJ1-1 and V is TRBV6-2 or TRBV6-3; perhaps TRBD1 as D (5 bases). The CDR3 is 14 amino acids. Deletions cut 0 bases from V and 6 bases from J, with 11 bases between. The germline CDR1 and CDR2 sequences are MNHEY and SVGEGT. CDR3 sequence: CASSYSGVGAEAFF. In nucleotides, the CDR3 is TGTGCCAGCAGTTACTCAGGGGTCGGCGCTGAAGCTTTCTTT.

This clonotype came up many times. CDR3 amino acids: CASSYMGGIGQPQHF. In DNA, the CDR3 is TGTGCCAGCAGCTACATGGGGGGGATCGGTCAGCCCCAGCATTTT. This chain links TRBV7-2 with TRBJ1-5, with D perhaps matching TRBD1 (5 bases). In germline, CDR1 is SGHTA, CDR2 FQGNSA. This CDR3 contains 15 residues. Trimming left V 4 bases short and J 6 bases short, with 16 bases between.

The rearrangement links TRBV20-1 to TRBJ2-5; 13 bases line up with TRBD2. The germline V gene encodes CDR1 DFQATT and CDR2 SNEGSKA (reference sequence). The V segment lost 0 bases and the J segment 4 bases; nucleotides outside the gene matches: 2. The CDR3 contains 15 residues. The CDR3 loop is CSARDGTSGIETQYF. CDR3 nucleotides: TGCAGTGCTAGAGACGGGACTAGCGGGATAGAGACCCAGTACTTC.

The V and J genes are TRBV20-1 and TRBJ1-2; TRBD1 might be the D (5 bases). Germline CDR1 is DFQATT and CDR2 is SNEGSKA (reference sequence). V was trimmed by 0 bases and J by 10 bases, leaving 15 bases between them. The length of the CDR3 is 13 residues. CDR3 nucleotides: TGCAGTGCTAGAGATCAGACGGGGGGAACCTACACCTTC. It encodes CSARDQTGGTYTF.